These 10 T cell receptor beta chains were sequenced from one sample in a study of Graves' ophthalmopathy and Graves' hyperthyroidism. Amplification of TCR beta CDR3 regions used RNA transcripts. HTBI primers were used in a first-round RT-PCR, which preceded a second-round multiplex PCR. TCRdb reprocessed the multiplex PCR reads via MiXCR and lists one record per CDR3 protein. This table has hundreds of thousands of distinct CDR3 sequences, under 50% appearing once. The sample consisted of peripheral blood. The receptors shown here come from an adult man with Graves' ophthalmopathy.

V and J are TRBV29-1 and TRBJ2-7; D is ambiguous. V lost 6 bases and J lost 3, with 9 bases in between. The CDR3 sequence is 11 residues long. Germline-derived CDR1 and CDR2 are SQVTM and ANQGSEA. CDR3 sequence reads: CSVASGYEQYF. CDR3 coding DNA: TGCAGCGTAGCTTCCGGCTACGAGCAGTACTTC.

This chain uses TRBV29-1 with TRBJ1-4; 10 bases are shared with TRBD1. This CDR3 is built from 12 residues. V trimming: 8 bases; J trimming: 5 bases; junction bases outside the gene matches: 2. Per germline, CDR1 SQVTM and CDR2 ANQGSEA. The CDR3 region is CSRDRGNEKLFF. The CDR3 DNA is TGCAGCCGGGACAGGGGAAATGAAAAACTGTTTTTT.

The CDR3 DNA follows: TGTGCCAGCAGTTACTCGAATCGACGGACAGGGATTTGTAATGAAAAACTGTTTTTT. It encodes CASSYSNRRTGICNEKLFF. The V call is TRBV6-6, the J call TRBJ1-4; 8 bases align to TRBD1. Trimming cost V 0 bases and J 4 bases; bases outside gene matches: 13. The CDR3 extends over 19 amino acids. Germline loops: CDR1 MNHNY, CDR2 SVGAGI (reference sequence).

This clonotype was observed once. A much larger clonotype is one base distant, so this may be a read error. The chain combines TRBV7-9 with TRBJ1-1; D not resolved. The CDR3 extends over 13 amino acids. From germline, CDR1 is SEHNR and CDR2 FQNEAQ (reference sequence). The DNA of the CDR3 is TGTCCCAGCAGCTTAGAGGAAGACACTGAAGCTTTCTTT. Its translation: CPSSLEEDTEAFF.

V is TRBV2 and J is TRBJ2-1; TRBD2 matches at 10 bases. The V segment lost 6 bases and the J segment 2 bases; nucleotides outside the gene matches: 1. This CDR3 spans 14 amino acids. CDR1 is SNHLY and CDR2 is FYNNEI in the germline V gene. CDR3 sequence: CASRSGGAYNEQFF. In nucleotides, the CDR3 is TGTGCCAGCAGGAGCGGGGGGGCCTACAATGAGCAGTTCTTC.

On this clonotype: A much larger clone is a single base away; this may be a read error. The chain links TRBV5-1 to TRBJ2-7; 8 bases match TRBD2. This CDR3 spans 14 amino acids. V lost 4 bases and J lost 6; bases outside the gene matches: 9. Germline CDR1 and CDR2: SGHRS and YFSETQ. CDR3 in DNA: TGCGCCAGCAGCCAGCCGGGACTAGAGACCGAGCAGTACGTC. Residues: CASSQPGLETEQYV.

With respect to this clonotype: The junction and the germline gene differ at one end; a read error may be behind it. The chain recombines TRBV7-2 with TRBJ2-2; D not certain. This CDR3 is 14 amino acids long. Germline values: CDR1 SGHTA, CDR2 FQGNSA. CDR3: CASSPPLKAGELFF. CDR3 DNA sequence: TGCGCCAGCAGCCCACCGCTTAAGGCCGGGGAGCTGTTTTTT.

This clonotype was found a few times. This chain connects TRBV4-3 to TRBJ1-2; D ambiguous. The CDR3 contains 15 residues. Germline values: CDR1 LGHNA, CDR2 YSLEER. Trimming took off 0 bases at V and 1 base at J, with 9 bases between the two ends. CDR3: CASSQDAKGNYGYTF. The CDR3 nucleotides read TGCGCCAGCAGCCAAGACGCGAAGGGTAACTATGGCTACACCTTC.

At least ten counts were recorded for this clonotype. V gene TRBV7-8 combines with J gene TRBJ1-6; D is unclear. CDR3 length: 16 residues. V dropped 5 bases and J dropped 0 bases, with 11 bases sitting between them. CDR1 and CDR2 from the germline V gene are SGHVS and FQNEAQ. The CDR3 DNA follows: TGTGCCAGCAGCAACGTAGTTGGCTCCTATAATTCACCCCTCCACTTT. Translating it yields CASSNVVGSYNSPLHF.

This clonotype was observed many times. The chain couples TRBV29-1 to TRBJ1-4, with 8 bases matching TRBD1. The V gene end was trimmed by 7 bases and the J gene end by 0 bases; junction bases not matched to a gene: 4. Germline V lookup: CDR1 SQVTM, CDR2 ANQGSEA. The CDR3 has 14 residues. CDR3 in DNA: TGCAGCGCTATACAGGGGGCAACTAATGAAAAACTGTTTTTT. Translating gives CSAIQGATNEKLFF.